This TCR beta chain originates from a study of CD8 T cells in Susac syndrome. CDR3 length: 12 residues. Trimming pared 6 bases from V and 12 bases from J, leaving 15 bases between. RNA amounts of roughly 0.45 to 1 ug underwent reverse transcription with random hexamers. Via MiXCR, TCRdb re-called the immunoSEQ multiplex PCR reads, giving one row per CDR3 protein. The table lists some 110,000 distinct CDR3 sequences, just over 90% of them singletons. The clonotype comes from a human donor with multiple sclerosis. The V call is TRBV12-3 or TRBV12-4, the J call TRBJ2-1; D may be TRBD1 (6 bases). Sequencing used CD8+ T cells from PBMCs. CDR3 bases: TGTGCCAGCAGCCCACAGGGTATCTGGCAGTTCTTC. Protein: CASSPQGIWQFF.